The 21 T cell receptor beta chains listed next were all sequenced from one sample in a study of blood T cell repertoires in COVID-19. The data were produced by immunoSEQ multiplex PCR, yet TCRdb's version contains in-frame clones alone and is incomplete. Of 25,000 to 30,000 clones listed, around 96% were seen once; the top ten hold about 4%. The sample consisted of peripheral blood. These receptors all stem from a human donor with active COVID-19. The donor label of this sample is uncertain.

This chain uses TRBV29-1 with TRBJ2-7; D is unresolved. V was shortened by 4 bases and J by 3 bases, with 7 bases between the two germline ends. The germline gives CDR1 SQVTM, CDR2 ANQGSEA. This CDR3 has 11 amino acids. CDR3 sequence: CSVAQNYEQYF. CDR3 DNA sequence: TGCAGCGTTGCCCAGAACTACGAGCAGTACTTC.

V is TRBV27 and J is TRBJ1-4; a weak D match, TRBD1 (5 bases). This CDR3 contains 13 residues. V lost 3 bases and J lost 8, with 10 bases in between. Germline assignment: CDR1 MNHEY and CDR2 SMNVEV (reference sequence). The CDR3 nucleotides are TGTGCCAGCAGTTTCAGGGTTGGAGAAAAACTGTTTTTT. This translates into CASSFRVGEKLFF.

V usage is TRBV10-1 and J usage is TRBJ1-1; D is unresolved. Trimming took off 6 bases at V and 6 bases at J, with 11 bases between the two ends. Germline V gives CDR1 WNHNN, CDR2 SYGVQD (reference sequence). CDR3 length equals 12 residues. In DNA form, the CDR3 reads TGCGCCAGCAGCCGAGGATCGTCTGAAGCTTTCTTT. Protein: CASSRGSSEAFF.

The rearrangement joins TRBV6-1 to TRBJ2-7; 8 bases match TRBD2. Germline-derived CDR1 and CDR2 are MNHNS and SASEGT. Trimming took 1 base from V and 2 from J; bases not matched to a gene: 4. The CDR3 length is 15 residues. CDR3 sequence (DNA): TGTGCCAGCAGTGAAGTAGCGGGATTCCCCTACGAGCAGTACTTC. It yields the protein CASSEVAGFPYEQYF.

CDR3 bases: TGTGCCTGGAGTAAACCATCCAGAGAGACCCAGTACTTC. It translates to CAWSKPSRETQYF. The chain combines TRBV30 with TRBJ2-5; D call uncertain. Trimming removed 2 bases from V and 4 bases from J, with 11 bases in between. CDR1 is GTSNPN, CDR2 SVGIG, per germline (reference sequence). The CDR3 consists of 13 residues.

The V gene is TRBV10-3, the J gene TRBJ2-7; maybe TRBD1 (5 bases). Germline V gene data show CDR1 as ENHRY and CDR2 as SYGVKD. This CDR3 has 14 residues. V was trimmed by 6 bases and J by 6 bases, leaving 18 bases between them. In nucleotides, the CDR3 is TGTGCCATCAGCGAAATTCCAGGGTATTCCGAGCAGTACTTC. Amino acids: CAISEIPGYSEQYF.

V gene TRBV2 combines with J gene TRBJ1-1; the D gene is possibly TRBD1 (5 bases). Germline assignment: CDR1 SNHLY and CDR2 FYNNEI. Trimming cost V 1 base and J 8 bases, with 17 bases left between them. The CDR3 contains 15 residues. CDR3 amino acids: CASSEEQITQGEAFF. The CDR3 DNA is TGTGCCAGCAGTGAAGAACAAATTACGCAGGGAGAAGCTTTCTTT.

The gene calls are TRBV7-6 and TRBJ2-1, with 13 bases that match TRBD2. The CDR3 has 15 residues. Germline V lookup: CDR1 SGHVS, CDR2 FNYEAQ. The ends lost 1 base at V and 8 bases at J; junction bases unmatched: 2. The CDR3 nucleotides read TGTGCCAGCAGCTTAGGGACTAGCGGGAGCCATGAGCAGTTCTTC. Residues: CASSLGTSGSHEQFF.

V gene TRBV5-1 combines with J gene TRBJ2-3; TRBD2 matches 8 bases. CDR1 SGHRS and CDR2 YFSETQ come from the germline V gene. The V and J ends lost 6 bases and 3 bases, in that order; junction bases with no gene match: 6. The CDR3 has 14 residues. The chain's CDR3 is CASKGTRRTDTQYF. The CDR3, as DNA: TGCGCCAGCAAAGGGACTAGGAGGACAGATACGCAGTATTTT. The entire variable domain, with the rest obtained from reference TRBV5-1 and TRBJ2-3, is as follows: KAGVTQTPRYLIKTRGQQVTLSCSPISGHRSVSWYQQTPGQGLQFLFEYFSETQRNKGNFPGRFSGRQFSNSRSEMNVSTLELGDSALYLCASKGTRRTDTQYFGPGTRLTVL.

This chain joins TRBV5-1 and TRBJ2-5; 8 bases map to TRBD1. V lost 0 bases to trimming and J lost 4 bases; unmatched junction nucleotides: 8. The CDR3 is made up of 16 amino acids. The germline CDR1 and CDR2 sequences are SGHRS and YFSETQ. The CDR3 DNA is TGCGCCAGCAGCTTGGCCGGTCAGGGGGCTAGAGAGACCCAGTACTTC. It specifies CASSLAGQGARETQYF.

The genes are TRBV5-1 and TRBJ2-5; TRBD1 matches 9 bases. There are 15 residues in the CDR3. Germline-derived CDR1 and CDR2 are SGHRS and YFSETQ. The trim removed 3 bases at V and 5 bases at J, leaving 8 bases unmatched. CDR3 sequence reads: CASSSGTGLVETQYF. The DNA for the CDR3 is TGCGCCAGCAGCTCCGGGACAGGGTTGGTGGAGACCCAGTACTTC. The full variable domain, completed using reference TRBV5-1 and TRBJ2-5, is KAGVTQTPRYLIKTRGQQVTLSCSPISGHRSVSWYQQTPGQGLQFLFEYFSETQRNKGNFPGRFSGRQFSNSRSEMNVSTLELGDSALYLCASSSGTGLVETQYFGPGTRLLVL.

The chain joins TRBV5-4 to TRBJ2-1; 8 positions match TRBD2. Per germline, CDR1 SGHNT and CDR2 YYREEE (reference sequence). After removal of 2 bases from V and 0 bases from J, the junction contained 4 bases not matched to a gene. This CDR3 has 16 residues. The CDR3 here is CASSLPGTSSYNEQFF. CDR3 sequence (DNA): TGTGCCAGCAGCTTACCCGGGACTAGCTCCTACAATGAGCAGTTCTTC.

The CDR3 protein is CASSSRTGTGGTDTQYF. The CDR3, as DNA: TGTGCCAGTAGTTCTCGAACCGGGACAGGGGGGACAGATACGCAGTATTTT. The rearrangement uses TRBV19 and TRBJ2-3, with 11 bases lining up with TRBD1. Per germline, CDR1 LNHDA and CDR2 SQIVND (reference sequence). After removal of 5 bases from V and 3 bases from J, the junction contained 10 bases not matched to a gene. The length of the CDR3 is 17 residues.

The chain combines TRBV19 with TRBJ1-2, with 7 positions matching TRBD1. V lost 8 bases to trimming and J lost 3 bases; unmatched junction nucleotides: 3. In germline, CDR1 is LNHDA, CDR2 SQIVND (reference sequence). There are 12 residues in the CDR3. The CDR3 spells CASGTAYYGYTF. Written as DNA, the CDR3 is TGTGCCAGTGGGACAGCGTACTATGGCTACACCTTC.

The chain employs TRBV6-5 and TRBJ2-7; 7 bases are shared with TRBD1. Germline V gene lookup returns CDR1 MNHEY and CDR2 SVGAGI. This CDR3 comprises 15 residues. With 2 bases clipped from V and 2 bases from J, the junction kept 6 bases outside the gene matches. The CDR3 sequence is CASSYGIGTAYEQYF. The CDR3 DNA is TGTGCCAGCAGTTACGGCATCGGGACAGCCTACGAGCAGTACTTC.

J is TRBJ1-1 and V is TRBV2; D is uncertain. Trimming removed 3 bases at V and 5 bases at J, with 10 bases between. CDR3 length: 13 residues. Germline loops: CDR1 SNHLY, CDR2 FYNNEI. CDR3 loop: CASSDGTLTEAFF. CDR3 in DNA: TGTGCCAGCAGTGATGGTACTTTGACTGAAGCTTTCTTT.

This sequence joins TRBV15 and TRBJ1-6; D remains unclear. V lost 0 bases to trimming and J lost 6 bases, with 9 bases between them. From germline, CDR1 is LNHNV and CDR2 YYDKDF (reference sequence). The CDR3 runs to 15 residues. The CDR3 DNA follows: TGTGCCACCAGCAGAGATGTTACCGGTAATTCACCCCTCCACTTT. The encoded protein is CATSRDVTGNSPLHF.

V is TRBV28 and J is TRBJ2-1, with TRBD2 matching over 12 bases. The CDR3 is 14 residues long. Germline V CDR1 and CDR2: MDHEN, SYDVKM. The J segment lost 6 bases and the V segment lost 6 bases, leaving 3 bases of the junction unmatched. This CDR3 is CASSILAGGNEQFF. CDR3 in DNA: TGTGCCAGCAGCATACTAGCGGGAGGCAATGAGCAGTTCTTC.

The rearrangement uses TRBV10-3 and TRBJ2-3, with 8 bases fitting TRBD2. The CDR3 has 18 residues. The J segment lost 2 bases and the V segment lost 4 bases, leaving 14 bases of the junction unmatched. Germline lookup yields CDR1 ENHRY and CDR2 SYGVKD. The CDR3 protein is CAISGTYSAGGYTDTQYF. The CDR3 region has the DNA TGTGCCATCAGTGGAACCTACTCTGCGGGAGGATACACAGATACGCAGTATTTT.

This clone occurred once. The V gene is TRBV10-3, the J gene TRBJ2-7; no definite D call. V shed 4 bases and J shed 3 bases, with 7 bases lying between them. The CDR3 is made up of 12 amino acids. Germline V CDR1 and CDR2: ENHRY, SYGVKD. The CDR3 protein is CAISVSGYEQYF. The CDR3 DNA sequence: TGTGCCATCAGTGTTTCAGGCTACGAGCAGTACTTC.

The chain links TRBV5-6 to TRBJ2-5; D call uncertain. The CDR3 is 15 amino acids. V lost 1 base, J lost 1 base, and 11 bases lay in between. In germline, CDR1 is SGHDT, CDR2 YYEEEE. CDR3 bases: TGTGCCAGCAGCTTGCCCGAGTCCCTCCAAGAGACCCAGTACTTC. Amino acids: CASSLPESLQETQYF.